This T cell receptor (beta chain) was observed in a study of cytomegalovirus exposure and HLA in healthy donors. 60 Vbeta and 13 Jbeta primers were used in PCR. TCRdb's copy holds only in-frame clones and misses some; the assay was immunoSEQ multiplex PCR. The repertoire consists of under 150,000 clones, with about 80% occurring once and the leading ten covering 1.8%. This clone was counted between two and nine times. Source material: PBMCs. This TCR came from a young man in good health and CMV-seronegative.

The CDR3 nucleotides are TGTGCCAGCAGCGTAGCCTCGGCAGGGAATGAAAAACTGTTTTTT. Encoded protein: CASSVASAGNEKLFF. The rearrangement uses TRBV9 and TRBJ1-4, with D possibly matching TRBD1 (5 bases). In germline, CDR1 is SGDLS, CDR2 YYNGEE. The CDR3 sequence is 15 residues long. Trimming took off 0 bases at V and 5 bases at J, with 11 bases between the two ends.